Reported below is one TCR beta chain. It lacks a known antigen. Per-nucleotide qualities are absent, and no much larger clonotype sits a single base away. A second Seattle source provided samples from volunteer blood donors who had recovered from COVID-19. Whole blood was collected in K2EDTA tubes by collaborating institutions according to the institutions' own protocols. For TCRbeta analysis, collaborators shipped samples as frozen whole blood, isolated PBMCs, or DNA extracted from either of those sample types. The germline V gene gives CDR1 as SGHRS and CDR2 as YFSETQ. The CDR3 contains 14 residues, cysteine and phenylalanine counted. The CDR3 DNA has 42 bases and is translated from base 1. Clipping removes 3 bases from V and 7 bases from J, with 4 as the unmatched junction base count. This sample is drawn from a study of blood T cell repertoires in COVID-19 (dated by TCRdb to 2018 to 2020). For the wider study: Samples from collaborators originated in the United States, Italy and Spain and spanned both the acute and convalescent phases of COVID-19. The prospective study material was composed of cDNA or gDNA derived from T cells, B-cell-depleted T cells, or PBMCs. The dataset comprised deeply sampled blood TCRbeta repertoires from subjects exposed to, actively infected with, or recovered from COVID-19. A freely available public database, intended as a resource for researchers studying the immune response to SARS-CoV-2, is where the repertoires were released. Samples came from the ongoing ImmuneRACE study (first 160 participants) plus 1,254 subjects from 6 global collaborators. The sample metadata nearly always contained a de-identified subject ID, COVID-19 status, age in years and sex. Where available, HLA class I and class II types were taken from metadata supplied by the sample provider and were not determined by assay-based typing.

Summary of the overall study and its limitations: Clinical and demographic metadata were provided uncurated, with the amount varying by source and participant.

TCRbeta CDR3 regions were amplified from genomic DNA using the immunoSEQ Assay, a bias-controlled multiplex PCR. Regarding the original processing steps: The number of nucleated cells in each sample was estimated from the amplification of reference gene primers within the assay. Sequence reads were collapsed and filtered to measure the absolute abundance of every unique TCRbeta CDR3 rearrangement. Productive Simpson clonality was computed per sample as the square root of Simpson's diversity index over productive rearrangements. The clones in this table, taken by TCRdb from immuneACCESS, are in-frame only. Not every clone is retained; where verified, under half of the shortfall comes from an unresolved V gene, and the cause of the rest is unknown. V and J calls and clone size are as listed in that table; D and trimming were resolved from the DNA. Recorded for this sample are roughly 240,000 clones; approximately 89% of them occurred a single time. The ten largest clones represent 1.6% of the sample.

The sequence joins TRBV5-1 to TRBJ1-6; 7 bases in the middle match TRBD1. Sequencing used peripheral blood. This TCR was sampled from a woman aged 55-75 years who had recovered from COVID-19. The CDR3 reads as follows: CASSSTGNNSPLHF. The sequenced DNA is TGCGCCAGCAGCTCGACAGGGAACAATTCACCCCTCCACTTT.